This paragraph covers one T cell receptor (beta chain) sequence. This specimen belongs to a study of shared T cell receptors in the human thymus. CDR1 LNHNV and CDR2 YYDKDF come from the germline V gene (reference sequence). The junction had 13 bases not matched to a gene; V was cut back by 1 base and J by 4 bases. The CDR3 is 17 amino acids. Repertoires were generated with immunoSEQ multiplex PCR, while TCRdb's copy carries only in-frame clones and drops some. The table lists over 450,000 clones, about 80% of them singletons, with around 0.012% in the top ten. These sequences were also reported in another study, on human thymus T cells. That source adds: Corrective heart surgery yielded resections, and these provided the thymus tissue.

Sequencing used thymocytes. The rearrangement uses TRBV15 and TRBJ2-7, with 7 nucleotides matching TRBD2. This TCR came from a boy under three years old with a congenital heart defect. Written as DNA, the CDR3 is TGTGCCACCAGCAGAGTCCTCACCGGCGGGAGATTATACGAGCAGTACTTC. Translating it yields CATSRVLTGGRLYEQYF.